This is a list of T cell receptor beta chains from one sample in a study of multiple sclerosis patients with progressive multifocal leukoencephalopathy. This table comes from immunoSEQ multiplex PCR, and its TCRdb copy is limited to in-frame clones, with some not included. The sample holds tens of thousands of clones, 88% seen once. The source material was PBMCs. These receptors originate from a human donor with multiple sclerosis. The CDR3 runs from the conserved cysteine through the conserved F or W. The D gene is left open where the match is weak. The size of a clone is reported for some rows only, either as once, few or many, or as a class for expanded clones.

TRBJ2-4	TRBV6-1	once	TRBD2	TGTGCCAGCAGTGCCGACCTTCGGGGAAGCGGGGGGTATGGAAACATTCAGTACTTC	CASSADLRGSGGYGNIQYF
TRBJ2-5	TRBV29-1	-	TRBD1	TGCAGCGTTGAAGATCCCCGACAGGGTCCAGAGACCCAGTACTTC	CSVEDPRQGPETQYF
TRBJ2-3	TRBV7-9	-	-	TGTGCCAGCAGCCTTGACAGCCACACAGATACGCAGTATTTT	CASSLDSHTDTQYF
TRBJ2-1	TRBV6-1	-	TRBD2	TGTGCCAGCACCATTGGGACTAGCTCCTACAATGAGCAGTTCTTC	CASTIGTSSYNEQFF
TRBJ1-1	TRBV30	-	TRBD1	TGTGCCTGGATACGACAGGGTACCCGGGGCACTGAAGCTTTCTTT	CAWIRQGTRGTEAFF
TRBJ1-2	TRBV9	-	-	TGTGCCAGCAGCTCAGACCCCCAGGGAGTAGACTATGGCTACACCTTC	CASSSDPQGVDYGYTF
TRBJ2-3	TRBV4-3	once	-	TGCGCCAGCAGCCGAGGAGCAATTCGGTATTTT	CASSRGAIRYF
TRBJ2-7	TRBV6-6	once	-	TGTGCCAGCAAGGTGATAGGTAGGGGGGGAGAGCAGTACTTC	CASKVIGRGGEQYF
TRBJ1-4	TRBV15	once	-	TGTGCCACCAGCAGACGGGCGGAGCTTCAGGGCCCGAATGAGAAACTGTTTTTT	CATSRRAELQGPNEKLFF
TRBJ2-3	TRBV27	once	-	TGTGCCAGCAGTTTATGGGGTCGGACAGATACGCAGTATTTT	CASSLWGRTDTQYF
TRBJ1-3	TRBV11-2	-	-	TGTGCCAGCAACTATCTGGGGGGCTCTGGAAACACCATATATTTT	CASNYLGGSGNTIYF
TRBJ2-7	TRBV20-1	-	-	TGCAGTGCTCTTGGTTCCTACGAGCAGTACTTC	CSALGSYEQYF
TRBJ2-3	TRBV6-5	-	-	TGTGCCAGCAGTTACGGGGGACCCACAGATACGCAGTATTTT	CASSYGGPTDTQYF
TRBJ1-1	TRBV6-1	-	-	TGTGCCAGCAAATTCCGGGGGCGGGAAAACACTGAAGCTTTCTTT	CASKFRGRENTEAFF
TRBJ1-2	TRBV15	-	-	TGTGCCACCAGCAGGACAGCCAATTACTATGGCTACACCTTC	CATSRTANYYGYTF
TRBJ1-2	TRBV19	-	-	-	CASTSGGYGYTF
TRBJ1-3	TRBV11-2	-	-	TGTGCCAGCAGCTTAGGTCCAGGAGGAAACACCATATATTTT	CASSLGPGGNTIYF
TRBJ1-6	TRBV7-9	-	-	TGTGCCAGCAGCTCGTCCGGGACCTATAATTCACCCCTCCACTTT	CASSSSGTYNSPLHF
TRBJ1-2	TRBV27	-	TRBD1	TGTGCCAGCAGTGGGGGACAGGGGGTATACTATGGCTACACCTTC	CASSGGQGVYYGYTF
TRBJ2-1	TRBV4-2	-	-	TGTGCCAGCAGCCTGGGGGCTAGCGAGGGGGGAGTAAATGAGCAGTTCTTC	CASSLGASEGGVNEQFF
TRBJ1-2	TRBV5-6	-	-	TGTGCCAGCAGCTTTTACACAGGCGGCTACACCTTC	CASSFYTGGYTF
TRBJ1-2	TRBV4-3	few	-	TGCGCCAGCAGCCAAGATAGGGTTACAGCCTTCAAGACGCGGGGCTACACCTTC	CASSQDRVTAFKTRGYTF
TRBJ2-3	TRBV5-5	-	TRBD2	TGTGCCAGCAGCTCTGCTAGCGGGGTTTTTCAGCAGTATTTT	CASSSASGVFQQYF
TRBJ1-1	TRBV9	-	-	TGTGCCAGCAGCGTAGATGCGAACACTGAAGCTTTCTTT	CASSVDANTEAFF
TRBJ2-5	TRBV10-3	-	-	TGTGCCATCAAAGATAGTGGGGGGCGGGAGACCCAGTACTTC	CAIKDSGGRETQYF
TRBJ1-2	TRBV30	-	-	TGTGCCTGGAGTGGGGCAGATCTCGGCTACACCTTC	CAWSGADLGYTF
TRBJ1-6	TRBV5-1	-	TRBD1	TGCGCCAGCAGCCGAGACAGGGTGGAGAATTCACCCCTCCACTTT	CASSRDRVENSPLHF
TRBJ1-4	TRBV5-1	few	-	TGCGCCAGCAGCTTGCGGGGAGAAAAACTGTTTTTT	CASSLRGEKLFF
TRBJ2-1	TRBV5-1	-	-	TGCGCCAGCAGCTTGCGAGACTTTAGAGAGCAGTTCTTC	CASSLRDFREQFF
TRBJ1-2	TRBV6-5	-	-	TGTGCCAGCAGTGACGCAGGGCACTATGGCTACACCTTC	CASSDAGHYGYTF
TRBJ2-4	TRBV5-1	-	-	TGCGCCAGCAGAGACAGACCTTCCAAAAACATTCAGTACTTC	CASRDRPSKNIQYF
TRBJ1-1	TRBV14	-	-	TGTGCCAGCAGCCAAGTGACAGTGTCCCCTAATATGGTAGCTTTCTTT	CASSQVTVSPNMVAFF
TRBJ1-1	TRBV5-4	-	-	TGTGCCAGCAGTTTCCTCGGCGGGAACACTGAAGCTTTCTTT	CASSFLGGNTEAFF
TRBJ1-5	TRBV7-2	-	-	TGTGCCAGCAGCTCCGTTAGCGGGGGCAATCAGCCCCAGCATTTT	CASSSVSGGNQPQHF
TRBJ1-5	TRBV7-9	few	-	TGTGCCAGCAGCTTAGGTGAGGGCAGGGGCCACCCCCAGCATTTT	CASSLGEGRGHPQHF
TRBJ2-2	TRBV11-3	-	TRBD2	TGTGCCAGCAGCCCGGGACTAGCGGGAAACACCGGGGAGCTGTTTTTT	CASSPGLAGNTGELFF
TRBJ1-4	TRBV7-6	-	TRBD1	TGTGCCAGCAGCCCAGAGGGACAGGCTAATGAAAAACTGTTTTTT	CASSPEGQANEKLFF
TRBJ2-7	TRBV11-2	-	-	TGTGCCAGCAGCCTTTTCGGGGCTGGACTGAAAACCTACGAGCAGTACTTC	CASSLFGAGLKTYEQYF
TRBJ2-1	TRBV19	-	TRBD2	TGTGCCAGTAGTCCCGGTAGCGGGGGCTACAATGAGCAGTTCTTC	CASSPGSGGYNEQFF
TRBJ2-7	TRBV10-1	few	TRBD1	TGCGCCAGCCACAGGGGCGAGCAGTACTTC	CASHRGEQYF
TRBJ2-1	TRBV6-5	-	TRBD1	TGTGCCAGCAGCTCCGGGACAGGGAAATACAATGAGCAGTTCTTC	CASSSGTGKYNEQFF
TRBJ2-7	TRBV7-2	-	-	TGTGCCAGTATGGCCAGGGGCTCCTACGAGCAGTACTTC	CASMARGSYEQYF
TRBJ1-3	TRBV19	-	-	TGTGCCAGTAGTTCAGAGGGTCTTTTCTCTGGAAACGCCATATATTTT	CASSSEGLFSGNAIYF
TRBJ2-3	TRBV5-1	-	TRBD2	TGCGCCAGCACCTCGGGGGGGACCTTTCGCACAGATACGCAGTATTTT	CASTSGGTFRTDTQYF
TRBJ2-6	TRBV4-3	-	-	TGCGCCAGCAGCCAAAGTATCGGCTCTGGGGCCAACGTCCTGACTTTC	CASSQSIGSGANVLTF
TRBJ1-2	TRBV4-1	-	-	TGCGCCAGCAGCTTCACGGGGGGGGAAAGCTATGGCTACACCTTC	CASSFTGGESYGYTF
TRBJ1-1	TRBV7-2	-	TRBD1	TGTGCCACCAAACAGGGGGGTAACACTGAAGCTTTCTTT	CATKQGGNTEAFF
TRBJ1-2	TRBV29-1	-	-	TGCAGCGTTGGATTGAGTTCGTACGTCTATGGCTACACCTTC	CSVGLSSYVYGYTF
TRBJ2-1	TRBV9	-	TRBD2	TGTGCCAGCAGCTATAGCGGGGGGGCTTACAATGAGCAGTTCTTC	CASSYSGGAYNEQFF
TRBJ2-1	TRBV7-3	-	-	TGTGCCAGCAGCTTACCCCCCGATGAGCAGTTCTTC	CASSLPPDEQFF
TRBJ1-1	TRBV5-6	-	-	TGTGCCAGCAGCGGGAAGGCCGAAGGGGTGAACACTGAAGCTTTCTTT	CASSGKAEGVNTEAFF
TRBJ1-3	TRBV6-1	-	-	TGTGCCAGCAGTGCAAACAGCCACTCTGGAAACACCATATATTTT	CASSANSHSGNTIYF
TRBJ2-3	TRBV6-4	-	TRBD2	TGTGCCAGCGTGTGGCGGGGGACAGATACGCAGTATTTT	CASVWRGTDTQYF
TRBJ1-2	TRBV5-1	-	-	TGCGCCAGCAGCCCGGACACTCTCTATGGCTACACCTTC	CASSPDTLYGYTF
TRBJ1-6	TRBV5-1	-	-	TGCGCCAGCAGAGCCGTCGGATCGGGGATTTATTCACCCCTCCACTTT	CASRAVGSGIYSPLHF
TRBJ1-2	TRBV2	once	-	TGTGCCGGCAGTGAAGGAGGTGGATCAGGGGGCTACACCTTC	CAGSEGGGSGGYTF
TRBJ2-6	TRBV9	-	TRBD1	TGTGCCAGCAGCCCCAGACAGGGGGCGGCTGGGGCCAACGTCCTGACTTTC	CASSPRQGAAGANVLTF
TRBJ2-5	TRBV5-1	-	-	TGCGCCAGCAGCTTGACCAGGCAAGAGACCCAGTACTTC	CASSLTRQETQYF
TRBJ1-4	TRBV6-5	-	TRBD1	TGTGCCAGCGGGACAGGGGCTGAAAAACTGTTTTTT	CASGTGAEKLFF
TRBJ1-6	TRBV19	-	-	TGTGCCAGTAGTACCGCTTCGAGGGTAGAATCACCCCTCCACTTT	CASSTASRVESPLHF